The T cell receptor (beta chain) under discussion was sequenced for a study of human T cells and chemical hapten exposure. This clonotype was counted at least ten times. The germline V gene has CDR1 MRHNA and CDR2 SNTAGT. V was pared by 5 bases and J by 2 bases, with 4 bases of the junction left unmatched. The CDR3 covers 16 residues. Documented time point: patch test 1, 2 weeks after DPC sensitization. As to treatment: therapeutic diphenylcyclopropenone sensitization with weekly scalp DPC. MiXCR was run by TCRdb on the RACE reads, yielding one entry per CDR3 protein. The table has about 340,000 distinct CDR3 sequences, under 9% seen once; the top ten hold 8.4%.

Sample: whole blood, taken in connection with sensitization to the hapten diphenylcyclopropenone (DPC). This receptor was identified in a woman aged 18-29 years with alopecia areata. Some clones in this sample may be carry-over from other donors' samples. V gene TRBV6-4 combines with J gene TRBJ2-3, with 13 bases that match TRBD2. The CDR3 protein is CASSTSGGAPTDTQYF. CDR3 DNA: TGTGCCAGCAGTACTAGCGGGGGGGCCCCCACAGATACGCAGTATTTT.